Listed below are T cell receptor beta chains from one sample, sequenced in a study of neoadjuvant nivolumab and ipilimumab in lung cancer. The repertoire was sequenced with immunoSEQ multiplex PCR; TCRdb's copy has only in-frame clones and lacks some. Of roughly 23,000 clones listed, approximately 77% are singletons. Material: peripheral blood, obtained before neoadjuvant nivolumab, alone or with ipilimumab. The origin of the receptors is an adult with non-small cell lung cancer. The CDR3 runs from the conserved cysteine through the conserved F or W. A D gene is named only where the DNA matches it firmly. Clone sizes are given selectively: once, few, many, or a class where the clone is expanded.

v_gene	j_gene	abundance	d_gene	CDR3nt	CDR3aa
TRBV28	TRBJ2-1	few	.	TGTGCCAGCAGTTTCGACAGAAGCTACAATGAGCAGTTCTTC	CASSFDRSYNEQFF
TRBV9	TRBJ2-1	.	TRBD2	TGTGCCAGCAGCGTATCGACGGGGGGCTACAATGAGCAGTTCTTC	CASSVSTGGYNEQFF
TRBV9	TRBJ1-2	.	.	TGTGCCAGCAGCAGGGACTATGGCTACACCTTC	CASSRDYGYTF
TRBV4-2	TRBJ1-1	once	.	TGTGCCAGCAGCGGGTGGGCCGAAGCTTTCTTT	CASSGWAEAFF
TRBV11-3	TRBJ2-1	.	TRBD2	TGTGCCAGCAGCAGACGGACTAGCGGGATGGGGAATGAGCAGTTCTTC	CASSRRTSGMGNEQFF
TRBV30	TRBJ2-1	once	.	TGTGCCTGGAGGAGGGCCCCCCTTTGGGAGCAGTTCTTC	CAWRRAPLWEQFF
TRBV5-1	TRBJ2-7	.	TRBD1	TGCGCCAGCAGCTTAGGGACAGGGTCCGAGCAGTACTTC	CASSLGTGSEQYF
TRBV11-2	TRBJ2-1	few	.	TGTGCCAGCAGCTTAGGGGTCTACAATGAGCAGTTCTTC	CASSLGVYNEQFF
TRBV6-5	TRBJ2-3	.	.	TGTGCCAGCAGTTTAAAATACAAGGGTCCCGGAGCATATTTT	CASSLKYKGPGAYF
TRBV6-6	TRBJ1-4	.	.	TGTGCCAGCAGTTACCCGACAGGCACTAATGAAAAACTGTTTTTT	CASSYPTGTNEKLFF
TRBV9	TRBJ2-3	.	.	TGTGCCAGCAGCCCACGGACACGGACAGATACGCAGTATTTT	CASSPRTRTDTQYF
TRBV11-3	TRBJ2-1	.	TRBD2	TGTGCCAGCAGCTTACAGTTGGCTAGCGGGATCTCCTACAATGAGCAGTTCTTC	CASSLQLASGISYNEQFF
TRBV19	TRBJ2-2	once	TRBD2	TGTGCCAGTATCTCGGGGGGAAGGACCGGGGAGCTGTTTTTT	CASISGGRTGELFF
TRBV11-3	TRBJ2-1	.	.	TGTGCCAGCAGCTGGGGGGTTCTTGGGTCGAGCAATGAGCAGTTCTTC	CASSWGVLGSSNEQFF
TRBV7-8	TRBJ2-7	.	TRBD2	TGTGCCAGCAGCTTTAAAGCGGGAAAAACCTACGAGCAGTACTTC	CASSFKAGKTYEQYF
TRBV11-2	TRBJ2-1	.	.	TGTGCCAGCAGCTATCGTCGGGGGAGCTCCTACAATGAGCAGTTCTTC	CASSYRRGSSYNEQFF
TRBV5-4	TRBJ2-2	.	.	TGTGCCAGCAGCTCCGAGGTCGCGAACACCGGGGAGCTGTTTTTT	CASSSEVANTGELFF
TRBV7-9	TRBJ2-2	.	.	TGTGCCAGCAGCTTACGGCAGGCGGCCACCGGGGAGCTGTTTTTT	CASSLRQAATGELFF
TRBV30	TRBJ2-2	.	.	TGTGCCTGTTTGGGGGCAGGGATCGGGGAGCTGTTTTTT	CACLGAGIGELFF
TRBV14	TRBJ2-1	.	.	TGTGCCAGCAGCCCCTCGCTAGCGACTAATGAGCAGTTCTTC	CASSPSLATNEQFF
TRBV4-3	TRBJ2-4	.	.	TGCGCCAGCAGCCAAACCGGGACACAAAGTCGACAGTACTTC	CASSQTGTQSRQYF
TRBV4-1	TRBJ2-3	few	.	TGCGCCAGCAGCCCGAACAAGGGCCTATCCACAGATACGCAGTATTTT	CASSPNKGLSTDTQYF
TRBV28	TRBJ1-1	.	.	TGTGCCAGCAGTTTATGGGCAGGAAAGGGAGCTGAAGCTTTCTTT	CASSLWAGKGAEAFF
TRBV29-1	TRBJ2-7	.	TRBD1	TGCAGCGTCCGGGACAGAGCCTACGAGCAGTACTTC	CSVRDRAYEQYF
TRBV19	TRBJ2-7	few	.	TGTGCCAGTAGTGTGAGCTCCTACGAGCAGTACTTC	CASSVSSYEQYF
TRBV5-1	TRBJ1-1	.	.	TGCGCCAGCAGCCTAAAACAGGGTGTGAACACTGAAGCTTTCTTT	CASSLKQGVNTEAFF
TRBV2	TRBJ2-7	.	TRBD2	TGTGCCAGCAGGTCGACTAGCAACAGCTACGAGCAGTACTTC	CASRSTSNSYEQYF
TRBV6-1	TRBJ1-5	.	.	TGTGCCAGCAGTGAACAGGGGAAGCCCCAGCATTTT	CASSEQGKPQHF
TRBV7-2	TRBJ2-2	.	TRBD1	TGTGCCAGCAGTTGGCTTCCGGGGACAGGGGCTAACACCGGGGAGCTGTTTTTT	CASSWLPGTGANTGELFF
TRBV7-2	TRBJ1-1	.	TRBD1	TGTGCCAGCAGCCCTTACTCCGGGACAGTGAACACTGAAGCTTTCTTT	CASSPYSGTVNTEAFF
TRBV19	TRBJ2-2	.	.	TGTGCCAGTAGTCCCCAACCCGGACGGGGGAACGGGGAGCTGTTTTTT	CASSPQPGRGNGELFF
TRBV5-5	TRBJ2-5	.	.	TGTGCCAGCAGCTCAATTAGCGCGACTAGAATGGAGACCCAGTACTTC	CASSSISATRMETQYF
TRBV2	TRBJ1-2	few	TRBD1	TGTGCCAGCAACCCACAGGGGGTATCCTATGGCTACACCTTC	CASNPQGVSYGYTF
TRBV29-1	TRBJ2-4	once	.	TGCAGCGTTTCCCCCCCGGGAGATGAGGCCAAAAACATTCAGTACTTC	CSVSPPGDEAKNIQYF
TRBV5-1	TRBJ2-7	once	.	TGCGCCAGCAGCTTAACCCAGGGCCTCACATACGAGCAGTACTTC	CASSLTQGLTYEQYF
TRBV18	TRBJ2-7	.	.	TGTGCCAGCTCTGTCTCGCTTACCTCCCCCCACGAGCAGTACTTC	CASSVSLTSPHEQYF
TRBV13	TRBJ1-2	.	.	TGTGCCAGCAGCTTAGGGGACGGGGCTGGCTATGGCTACACCTTC	CASSLGDGAGYGYTF
TRBV7-2	TRBJ2-4	.	.	TGTGCCAGCAGCTTCGGGCAGGGGAAAAACATTCAGTACTTC	CASSFGQGKNIQYF
TRBV13	TRBJ2-7	.	TRBD2	TGTGCCAGCAGATTGACCGGGAGGAACGAGCAGTACTTC	CASRLTGRNEQYF
TRBV13	TRBJ2-1	.	.	TGTGCCAGCAGCTTCCACGTGGTAGCGGTCCCCAATGAGCAGTTCTTC	CASSFHVVAVPNEQFF
TRBV5-1	TRBJ2-1	.	TRBD2	TGCGCCAGCAGCTCCCAACGGGGGGAGGTCAATGAGCAGTTCTTC	CASSSQRGEVNEQFF
TRBV19	TRBJ1-2	.	.	TGTGCCAGTAGTATAGACCCGGACAATAACTATGGCTACACCTTC	CASSIDPDNNYGYTF
TRBV5-4	TRBJ2-2	.	.	TGTGCCAGCAGCCCCGGCCGTGGACAGAGGCGACCCGGCACCGGGGAGCTGTTTTTT	CASSPGRGQRRPGTGELFF
TRBV6-1	TRBJ1-3	once	.	TGTGCCAGCAGTGATAATGGTGAAGGAAACACCATATATTTT	CASSDNGEGNTIYF
TRBV7-2	TRBJ2-3	few	TRBD2	TGTGCCAGCAGTGTGGCGATAGCGGGAGCGACGGGGGATACGCAGTATTTT	CASSVAIAGATGDTQYF
TRBV5-1	TRBJ2-7	.	TRBD1	TGCGCCAGCAGCCTTCGGACAGGGATCTACGAGCAGTACTTC	CASSLRTGIYEQYF
TRBV29-1	TRBJ2-1	.	.	TGCAGCGTTCTTTTTCCCTTCGGGAGTCCCAATGAGCAGTTCTTC	CSVLFPFGSPNEQFF